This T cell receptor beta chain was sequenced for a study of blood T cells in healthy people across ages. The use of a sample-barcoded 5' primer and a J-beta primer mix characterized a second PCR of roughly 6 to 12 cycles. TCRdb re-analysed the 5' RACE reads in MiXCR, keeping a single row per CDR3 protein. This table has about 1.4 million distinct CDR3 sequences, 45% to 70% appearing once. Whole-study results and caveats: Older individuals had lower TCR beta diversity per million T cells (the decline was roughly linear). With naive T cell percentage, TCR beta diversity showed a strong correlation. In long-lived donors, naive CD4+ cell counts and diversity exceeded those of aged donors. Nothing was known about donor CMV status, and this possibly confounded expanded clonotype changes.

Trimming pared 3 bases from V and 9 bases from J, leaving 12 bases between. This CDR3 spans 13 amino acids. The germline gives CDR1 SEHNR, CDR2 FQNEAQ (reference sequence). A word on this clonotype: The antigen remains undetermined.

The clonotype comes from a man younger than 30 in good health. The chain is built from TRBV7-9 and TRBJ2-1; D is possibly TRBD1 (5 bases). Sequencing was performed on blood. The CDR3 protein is CASSFDSLSEQFF. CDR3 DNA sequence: TGTGCCAGCAGCTTTGACAGCCTATCTGAGCAGTTCTTC.